This TCR beta chain was sequenced during a study of T cell repertoires in aging, cancer and after chemotherapy. With 3 bases removed from V and 0 bases from J, the gap between germline ends came to 14 bases. There are 15 residues in the CDR3. In germline, CDR1 is GTSNPN, CDR2 SVGIG (reference sequence). TCR beta rearrangements were amplified from peripheral blood genomic DNA. TRB rearrangements spanning V, D and J were amplified using mixed TRB-A/B primers. MiXCR, applied by TCRdb to the multiplex PCR reads, yields one record per CDR3 protein. The data contain about 13,000 distinct CDR3 sequences, about a quarter of them singletons. This clonotype showed up many times.

Input material: blood. This chain connects TRBV30 to TRBJ1-1, with D possibly matching TRBD1 (5 bases). The TCR comes from a human donor in good health. CDR3 sequence: CAWRAEGRMNTEAFF. The CDR3 DNA reads as TGTGCCTGGAGGGCAGAGGGACGGATGAACACTGAAGCTTTCTTT.